This entry lists 7 T cell receptor beta chains sequenced from one sample in a study of Ad26.COV2.S vaccination and SARS-CoV-2 variants. Data came from immunoSEQ multiplex PCR; TCRdb stores just in-frame clones and leaves some out. The data show a few hundred thousand clones, around 90% seen once. As for treatment: roughly 20 received Ad26.COV2.S at low or high dose, single or two shots; about 5 received placebo; per-sample allocation not given. At day 63 after the first vaccine or placebo injection, samples were drawn. Material: peripheral blood, obtained in a trial of Ad26.COV2.S vaccine versus placebo. All receptors derive from a person between 18 and 59 years old who received the Ad26.COV2.S COVID-19 vaccine or a placebo.

The chain uses TRBV7-2 and TRBJ2-7; D is ambiguous. The V gene's germline CDR1 is SGHTA and CDR2 FQGNSA. CDR3 length: 14 amino acids. Deletions cut 1 base from V and 6 bases from J, with 13 bases between. CDR3 residues: CASSLVSPPSEQYF. In DNA, the CDR3 is TGTGCCAGCAGCTTAGTATCCCCACCCTCCGAGCAGTACTTC.

This clone was found a few times. The J gene is TRBJ1-5, the V gene TRBV6-5; TRBD1 agrees at 11 bases. With 10 bases clipped from V and 10 bases from J, the junction kept 9 bases outside the gene matches. This CDR3 comprises 13 residues. In germline, CDR1 is MNHEY, CDR2 SVGAGI. Written as DNA, the CDR3 is TGTGCCACGTCCGGGACAGGGGGATATCCCCAGCATTTT. Translating it yields CATSGTGGYPQHF.

The J gene is TRBJ2-7, the V gene TRBV27; TRBD2 agrees at 16 bases. Germline CDR1 and CDR2: MNHEY and SMNVEV (reference sequence). J lost 0 bases, V lost 6 bases, and 2 bases had no gene match. The CDR3 runs to 16 residues. The CDR3 sequence is CASRGTSGRDSYEQYF. The CDR3 DNA follows: TGTGCCAGCAGGGGGACTAGCGGGAGGGACTCCTACGAGCAGTACTTC.

This clone was seen just once. V is TRBV5-1 and J is TRBJ2-1, with 9 bases identical to TRBD1. CDR1 is SGHRS and CDR2 is YFSETQ in the germline V gene. There are 15 residues in the CDR3. The V and J ends lost 0 bases and 4 bases, in that order; junction bases with no gene match: 2. This chain's CDR3 is CASSLAQGAYNEQFF. Written as DNA, the CDR3 is TGCGCCAGCAGCTTGGCACAGGGGGCATACAATGAGCAGTTCTTC.

The CDR3 loop reads CASSPQVLGTEAFF. CDR3 DNA: TGTGCCAGTAGTCCCCAGGTCTTGGGCACTGAAGCTTTCTTT. The rearrangement links TRBV19 to TRBJ1-1; D gene uncertain. The V end lost 5 bases, the J end lost 4 bases, and 14 bases lay between the germline ends. Germline CDR1 reads LNHDA; CDR2 reads SQIVND (reference sequence). This CDR3 is 14 amino acids long.

The rearrangement joins TRBV28 to TRBJ1-1; D gene uncertain. The CDR3 runs to 10 residues. Germline-derived CDR1 and CDR2 are MDHEN and SYDVKM. V was trimmed by 5 bases and J by 11 bases, leaving 9 bases between them. The CDR3 DNA reads as TGTGCCAGCAGTCGGGGAGTGGCTTTCTTT. It translates to CASSRGVAFF.

The V and J genes are TRBV27 and TRBJ2-7; TRBD2 aligns across 7 bases. Germline-derived CDR1 and CDR2 are MNHEY and SMNVEV (reference sequence). Losses at the gene ends were 4 bases for V and 3 bases for J; bases not matched to a gene: 6. The CDR3 is made up of 14 amino acids. The CDR3 nucleotides are TGTGCCAGCAGTTCCAATCTAGCGGTCTACGAGCAGTACTTC. As protein: CASSSNLAVYEQYF.